This is a list of T cell receptor beta chains from one sample in a study of cytomegalovirus exposure and HLA in healthy donors. The table came from immunoSEQ multiplex PCR; TCRdb's copy has only in-frame clones and leaves some out. The sample holds 150,000 to 190,000 clones, around 83% seen once. The sequenced sample was PBMCs. The source of these receptors is a young woman in good health and CMV-seronegative. CDR3s include the opening cysteine and the closing phenylalanine or tryptophan. A D gene is named only where the DNA matches it firmly. The size entry is marked missing in some rows and otherwise reads once, few, many or a size class.

TGTGCCAGCAGTTATCAAGAGACCCAGTACTTC | CASSYQETQYF | TRBJ2-5 | . | . | TRBV2
TGTGCCATCAGACAACCGGGACAGGGTAGATACGAGCAGTACTTC | CAIRQPGQGRYEQYF | TRBJ2-7 | . | TRBD1 | TRBV10-3
TGTGCCAGCTCACCACCGGACAGGGGGAGCTACACCTTC | CASSPPDRGSYTF | TRBJ1-2 | . | TRBD1 | TRBV18
TGTGCCAGCAGCGCTACGGGTACTACGAAAGAGACCCAGTACTTC | CASSATGTTKETQYF | TRBJ2-5 | . | . | TRBV9
TGTGCCAGCAGTCCCGGACAGGGGTCATGGGATACGCAGTATTTT | CASSPGQGSWDTQYF | TRBJ2-3 | . | TRBD1 | TRBV6-1
TGCGCCAGCAGCTTGGAAGCGACAGTAGATAATTCACCCCTCCACTTT | CASSLEATVDNSPLHF | TRBJ1-6 | . | . | TRBV5-1
TGTGCCACCAGCAGAGACCACGGTCGCTCCTACGAGCAGTACTTC | CATSRDHGRSYEQYF | TRBJ2-7 | . | . | TRBV15
TGTGCCAGCAGCTTAGTCAGGACAGGGGTCACAGATACGCAGTATTTT | CASSLVRTGVTDTQYF | TRBJ2-3 | . | TRBD1 | TRBV11-2
TGTGCCTGGAGGGACAGGGTGGGCTACACCTTC | CAWRDRVGYTF | TRBJ1-2 | . | TRBD1 | TRBV30
TGTGCCAGCGGACAGGGTTACGAGCAGTACTTC | CASGQGYEQYF | TRBJ2-7 | . | TRBD1 | TRBV11-2
TGTGCCAGCGTAGCGGGGGAGAACACCGGGGAGCTGTTTTTT | CASVAGENTGELFF | TRBJ2-2 | . | TRBD2 | TRBV2
TGCAGCGCTCAAGGAGACAGTTACAATGAGCAGTTCTTC | CSAQGDSYNEQFF | TRBJ2-1 | . | . | TRBV29-1
TGTGCCAGCAGTACCGGGACAGGGTTTCTTAATGAGCAGTTCTTC | CASSTGTGFLNEQFF | TRBJ2-1 | . | TRBD1 | TRBV6-5
TGTGCCAGCAGTGAGACAGGGGGCCTCTATGGCTACACCTTC | CASSETGGLYGYTF | TRBJ1-2 | . | TRBD1 | TRBV6-1
TGTGCCAGCAGTGACTTTCCCCAGGGGCCCCAGCATTTT | CASSDFPQGPQHF | TRBJ1-5 | . | . | TRBV2
TGTGCCAGCAGTGACTCGCGGCAGAGCGGCTGGGACACTGAAGCTTTCTTT | CASSDSRQSGWDTEAFF | TRBJ1-1 | . | . | TRBV6-4
TGCGCCAGCAGCCAACAGGGCTTCATCACTGAAGCTTTCTTT | CASSQQGFITEAFF | TRBJ1-1 | . | . | TRBV5-1
TGTGCCTGGAGTGTGGGAGACGTCCTGACTTTC | CAWSVGDVLTF | TRBJ2-6 | few | . | TRBV30
TGTGCCAGCAGCTTAGCGTGGAGCGCTAGCACAGATACGCAGTATTTT | CASSLAWSASTDTQYF | TRBJ2-3 | . | . | TRBV7-2
TGTGCCAGCAGCGTAGGTCTTCGGGAGGGGAACGAGCAGTACTTC | CASSVGLREGNEQYF | TRBJ2-7 | . | TRBD2 | TRBV9
TGTGCCAGCAGCTCCAGGGCGGGGGCAGGTTACAATGAGCAGTTCTTC | CASSSRAGAGYNEQFF | TRBJ2-1 | . | . | TRBV7-3
TGTGCCAGCAGCTCCGTGGGACAGGGTCGTGGAAAACTGTTTTTT | CASSSVGQGRGKLFF | TRBJ1-4 | . | TRBD1 | TRBV7-2
TGTGCCAGCAACCCCGGGACTAGCGGGGGGGAGACCCAGTACTTC | CASNPGTSGGETQYF | TRBJ2-5 | . | TRBD2 | TRBV5-4
TGTGCCAGCAGCTCAGGCCTGACAGCCCAGTGGGCGGGGGAGACCCAGTACTTC | CASSSGLTAQWAGETQYF | TRBJ2-5 | . | . | TRBV7-2
TGCGCCAGCAGCCCCCTACGGACTAGCGGGAGGTTGGATACGCAGTATTTT | CASSPLRTSGRLDTQYF | TRBJ2-3 | . | TRBD2 | TRBV5-1
TGTGCCAGCAGCCAGGAGGGGATCTATGGCTACACCTTC | CASSQEGIYGYTF | TRBJ1-2 | . | . | TRBV7-2
TGTGCCTGGAGTGGAGGGGGGGATGGCTACACCTTC | CAWSGGGDGYTF | TRBJ1-2 | . | . | TRBV30
TGTGTCAGCAGCCCAGGGGTCACAGGGATAACCTACGAGCAGTACTTC | CVSSPGVTGITYEQYF | TRBJ2-7 | . | . | TRBV7-9
TGTGCCAGCAGCCCTCGACAGGGTCGGGAGCAGTACTTC | CASSPRQGREQYF | TRBJ2-7 | . | TRBD1 | TRBV7-9
TGTGCCAGCAGCGGTAGGGGATCGAGCACGGCCTACGAGCAGTACTTC | CASSGRGSSTAYEQYF | TRBJ2-7 | . | . | TRBV13
TGTGCCAGCTCACCACTCCGGTACAATGAGCAGTTCTTC | CASSPLRYNEQFF | TRBJ2-1 | . | . | TRBV18
TGTGCCAGCTCACGCGACAGGGGGCGTTACAATGAGCAGTTCTTC | CASSRDRGRYNEQFF | TRBJ2-1 | . | TRBD1 | TRBV18
TGTGCCTGGAGTGTACGACTAGCGGGTTTCTTTCCCGGGGAGCTGTTTTTT | CAWSVRLAGFFPGELFF | TRBJ2-2 | . | TRBD2 | TRBV30
TGTGCCAGCAGTTACGGGGACAGAGTGACCCAGTACTTC | CASSYGDRVTQYF | TRBJ2-5 | . | TRBD1 | TRBV6-6
TGCGCCAGCAGCCAAGAAGCTAGCGGGGGGCCCATTAGCACAGATACGCAGTATTTT | CASSQEASGGPISTDTQYF | TRBJ2-3 | . | TRBD2 | TRBV4-3
TGTGCCAGCAGTTTTCGGGGCAGGGGCGGGTCGAATTCACCCCTCCACTTT | CASSFRGRGGSNSPLHF | TRBJ1-6 | . | . | TRBV27
TGTGCCTCCTCCGGGACTAGCGGGAACGAGCAGTACTTC | CASSGTSGNEQYF | TRBJ2-7 | . | TRBD2 | TRBV18
TGTGCCAGCAGCTTACAGGGGGCATTATCGGGGGCCGCCCAAGAGACCCAGTACTTC | CASSLQGALSGAAQETQYF | TRBJ2-5 | once | TRBD1 | TRBV11-3
TGTGCCAGCAGTTTATGGGCAGACAGTGAAGCTTTCTTT | CASSLWADSEAFF | TRBJ1-1 | . | . | TRBV27
TGTGCCAGCAGTGACTCGGGCCAGATCACAGATACGCAGTATTTT | CASSDSGQITDTQYF | TRBJ2-3 | . | . | TRBV6-4
TGTGCCACCAGCAGAGATTTGGCGGAGGCCTACGAGCAGTACTTC | CATSRDLAEAYEQYF | TRBJ2-7 | . | . | TRBV15
TGTGCCAGCAGTCTCAGCGGGGCGAGCTCCTACGAGCAGTACTTC | CASSLSGASSYEQYF | TRBJ2-7 | . | TRBD2 | TRBV6-5
TGTGCCAGATGTACGGGACTAGCTACAGATACGCAGTATTTT | CARCTGLATDTQYF | TRBJ2-3 | . | TRBD2 | TRBV2
TGTGCCAGCAGCGTAGTGCTAGCTGACAATGAGCAGTTCTTC | CASSVVLADNEQFF | TRBJ2-1 | . | . | TRBV9
TGTGCCAGCAGCGTAGAGCCCCAGGGATTGGGACAAGAGACCCAGTACTTC | CASSVEPQGLGQETQYF | TRBJ2-5 | . | . | TRBV9
TGCGCCAGCAGCTTGGAAAGGGACTCCGCGTACAATGAGCAGTTCTTC | CASSLERDSAYNEQFF | TRBJ2-1 | . | . | TRBV5-1
TGCGCCAGCGGGGTGGACACAAACTACGAGCAGTACTTC | CASGVDTNYEQYF | TRBJ2-7 | . | . | TRBV10-2
TGCGCCAGCACGGACAGGTTCGGCGGTGAGCAGTTCTTC | CASTDRFGGEQFF | TRBJ2-1 | . | TRBD1 | TRBV10-1
TGCAGTGCCACCGGGGCTAGCGCCCAGTTCTTC | CSATGASAQFF | TRBJ2-1 | . | . | TRBV20-1
TGTGCCAGCACCTCTCCCACGGTAGATACGCAGTATTTT | CASTSPTVDTQYF | TRBJ2-3 | . | . | TRBV5-4
TGTGCCAGCACCCCTCAACGGGGGGAGCTGTTTTTT | CASTPQRGELFF | TRBJ2-2 | . | . | TRBV27
TGTGCCGCAGACCCCGCGGGGGGTATCACCTACGAGCAGTACTTC | CAADPAGGITYEQYF | TRBJ2-7 | . | TRBD2 | TRBV6-1
TGTGCCTGGTCTCTGGGGGGTTCGTATGGCTACACCTTC | CAWSLGGSYGYTF | TRBJ1-2 | . | . | TRBV30
TGTGCCAGCAGCTTGGGGCCCAAGACAGGGGGAGAGACCCAGTACTTC | CASSLGPKTGGETQYF | TRBJ2-5 | . | TRBD1 | TRBV5-5
TGTGCCACCAGGGCCGGGGGTAAGCAGTTCTTC | CATRAGGKQFF | TRBJ2-1 | once | . | TRBV15
TGTGCCAGCAGGATGGGACTACGTATCTACGAGCAGTACTTC | CASRMGLRIYEQYF | TRBJ2-7 | . | TRBD2 | TRBV6-5
TGTGCCAGCAGTTCCGGGACAGGGGGCAATCAGCCCCAGCATTTT | CASSSGTGGNQPQHF | TRBJ1-5 | . | TRBD1 | TRBV28
TGCGCCAGCAGTGACCCCGGAGACACCGGGGAGCTGTTTTTT | CASSDPGDTGELFF | TRBJ2-2 | once | . | TRBV10-1
TGTGCCAGCAGCAGCCGCCGGGACTATAACCCCCATGAGCAGTTCTTC | CASSSRRDYNPHEQFF | TRBJ2-1 | . | TRBD2 | TRBV4-2
TGTGCCACCAGCAGAGATAGGGGAATAGCGGGGCGGCAGTACTTC | CATSRDRGIAGRQYF | TRBJ2-7 | . | TRBD2 | TRBV15